The table lists the clone carrying this T cell receptor (beta chain) with a few counts. The antigen remains undetermined. V shed 0 bases and J 5 bases; nucleotides not matched to a gene: 2. Germline V gives CDR1 SGHVS, CDR2 FQNEAQ. The CDR3 totals 16 residues. The data derive from a study of T cell repertoires in cytomegalovirus infection. Study-wide context: HLA-C-restricted CMV epitopes, recently identified, and well-studied HLA-B-restricted ones were used by the study.

Each CDR3 protein gets one entry after TCRdb re-called the reads with MiXCR. This repertoire shows about 900,000 distinct CDR3 sequences, less than 35% found once; its top ten account for around 15%. The specimen was cultured CD8+ T cells from PBMCs, collected from culture after CMV antigen stimulation. This clonotype was obtained from a human donor in good health (CMV status not recorded). Some clones in this sample may be carry-over from other donors' samples. V and J are TRBV7-8 and TRBJ2-3; 13 bases are shared with TRBD2. CDR3 sequence: CASSLARTSGGDTQYF. The CDR3 region has the DNA TGTGCCAGCAGCTTAGCTAGGACTAGCGGGGGAGATACGCAGTATTTT.